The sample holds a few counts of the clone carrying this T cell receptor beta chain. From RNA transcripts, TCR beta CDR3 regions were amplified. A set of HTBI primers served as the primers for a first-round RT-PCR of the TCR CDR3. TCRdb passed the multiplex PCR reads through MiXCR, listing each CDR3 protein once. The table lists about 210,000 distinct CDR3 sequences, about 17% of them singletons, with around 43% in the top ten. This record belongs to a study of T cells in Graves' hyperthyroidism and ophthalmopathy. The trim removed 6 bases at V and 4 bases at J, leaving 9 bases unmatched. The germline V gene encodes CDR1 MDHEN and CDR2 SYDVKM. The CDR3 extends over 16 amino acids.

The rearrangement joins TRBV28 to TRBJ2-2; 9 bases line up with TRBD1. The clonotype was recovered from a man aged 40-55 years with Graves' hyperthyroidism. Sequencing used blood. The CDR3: CASSDPGQGTTGELFF. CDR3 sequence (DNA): TGTGCCAGCAGCGATCCGGGACAGGGTACCACCGGGGAGCTGTTTTTT.